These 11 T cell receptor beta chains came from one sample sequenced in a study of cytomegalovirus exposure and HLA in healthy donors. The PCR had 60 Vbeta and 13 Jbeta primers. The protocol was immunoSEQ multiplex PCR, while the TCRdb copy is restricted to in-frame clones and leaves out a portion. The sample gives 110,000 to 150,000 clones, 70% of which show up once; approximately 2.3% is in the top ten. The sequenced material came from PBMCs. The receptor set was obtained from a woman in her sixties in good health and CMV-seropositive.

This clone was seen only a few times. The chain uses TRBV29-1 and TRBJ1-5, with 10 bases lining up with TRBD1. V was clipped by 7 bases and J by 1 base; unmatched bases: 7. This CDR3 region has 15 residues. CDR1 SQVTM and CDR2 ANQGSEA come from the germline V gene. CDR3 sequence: CSAAQDRGSNQPQHF. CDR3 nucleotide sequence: TGCAGCGCCGCCCAGGACAGGGGGAGCAATCAGCCCCAGCATTTT.

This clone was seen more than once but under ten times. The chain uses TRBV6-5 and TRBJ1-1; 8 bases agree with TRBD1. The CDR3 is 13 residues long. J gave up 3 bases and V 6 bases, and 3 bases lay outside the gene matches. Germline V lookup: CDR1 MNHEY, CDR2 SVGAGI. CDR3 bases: TGTGCCAGCAGCAGGGGGCAGGACACTGAAGCTTTCTTT. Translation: CASSRGQDTEAFF.

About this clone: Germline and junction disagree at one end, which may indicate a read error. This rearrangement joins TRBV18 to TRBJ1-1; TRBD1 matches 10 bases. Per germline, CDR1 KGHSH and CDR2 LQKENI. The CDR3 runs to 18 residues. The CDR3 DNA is TGTGCCAGCTCACCTTTGACCGGGACAGGGGACATGAACTCTGAAGCTTTCTTT. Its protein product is CASSPLTGTGDMNSEAFF.

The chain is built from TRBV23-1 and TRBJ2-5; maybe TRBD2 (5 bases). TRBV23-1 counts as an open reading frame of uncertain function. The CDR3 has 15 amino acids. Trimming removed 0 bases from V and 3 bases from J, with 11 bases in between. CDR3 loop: CASSQSTGFKETQYF. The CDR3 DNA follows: TGCGCCAGCAGTCAATCGACGGGATTTAAAGAGACCCAGTACTTC.

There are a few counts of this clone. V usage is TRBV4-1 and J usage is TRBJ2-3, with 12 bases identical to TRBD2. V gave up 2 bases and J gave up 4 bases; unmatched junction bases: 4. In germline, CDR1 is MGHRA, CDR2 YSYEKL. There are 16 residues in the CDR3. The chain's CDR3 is CASSQTSGRISDTQYF. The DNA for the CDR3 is TGCGCCAGCAGCCAAACTAGCGGGAGGATTTCAGATACGCAGTATTTT.

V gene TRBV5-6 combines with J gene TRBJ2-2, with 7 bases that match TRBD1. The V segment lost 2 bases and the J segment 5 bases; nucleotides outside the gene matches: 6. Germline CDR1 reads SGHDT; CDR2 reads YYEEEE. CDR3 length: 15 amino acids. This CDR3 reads CASSFGAGGTGELFF. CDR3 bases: TGTGCCAGCAGCTTCGGGGCAGGGGGAACCGGGGAGCTGTTTTTT.

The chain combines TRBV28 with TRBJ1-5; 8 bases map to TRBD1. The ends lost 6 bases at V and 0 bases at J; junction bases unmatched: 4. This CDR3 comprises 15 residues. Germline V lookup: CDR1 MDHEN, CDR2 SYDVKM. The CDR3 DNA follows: TGTGCCAGCAGAGAGGACAGGGCTAGCAATCAGCCCCAGCATTTT. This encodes CASREDRASNQPQHF.

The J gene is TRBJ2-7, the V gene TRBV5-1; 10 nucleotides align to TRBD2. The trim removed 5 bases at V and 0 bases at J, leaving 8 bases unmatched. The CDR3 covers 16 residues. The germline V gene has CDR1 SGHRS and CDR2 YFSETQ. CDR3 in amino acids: CASSRGLAESSYEQYF. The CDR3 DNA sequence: TGCGCCAGCAGTCGCGGACTAGCGGAGAGCTCCTACGAGCAGTACTTC.

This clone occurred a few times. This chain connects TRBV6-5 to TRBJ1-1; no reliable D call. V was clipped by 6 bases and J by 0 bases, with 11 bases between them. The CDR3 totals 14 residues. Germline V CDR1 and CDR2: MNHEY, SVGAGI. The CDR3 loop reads CASSPVSLNTEAFF. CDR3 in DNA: TGTGCCAGCAGCCCCGTTAGTCTGAACACTGAAGCTTTCTTT.

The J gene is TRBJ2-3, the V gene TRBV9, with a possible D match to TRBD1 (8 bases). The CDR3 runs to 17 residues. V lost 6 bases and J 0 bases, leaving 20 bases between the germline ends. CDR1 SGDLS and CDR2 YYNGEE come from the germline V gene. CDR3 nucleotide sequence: TGTGCCAGCACCCTCGAACAGGGGGGGCCAAGCACAGATACGCAGTATTTT. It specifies CASTLEQGGPSTDTQYF.

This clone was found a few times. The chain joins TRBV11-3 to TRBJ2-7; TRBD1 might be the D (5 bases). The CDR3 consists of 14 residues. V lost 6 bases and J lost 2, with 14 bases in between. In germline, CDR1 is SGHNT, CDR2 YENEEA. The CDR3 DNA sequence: TGTGCCAGCAGTCTAGGACACGGAGCCTACGAGCAGTACTTC. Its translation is CASSLGHGAYEQYF.